This record looks at one TCR beta chain sequence and its context. Produced via immunoSEQ multiplex PCR; TCRdb's table is partial and in-frame only. Counted here are about 44,000 clones, nearly 90% occurring once; the ten biggest clones make up 0.95% to 1.5%. This entry comes from a study of T cell changes during pregnancy in multiple sclerosis. The CDR3 has 14 residues. Per the germline V gene, CDR1 is SGDLS and CDR2 is YYNGEE. The germline V and J ends were trimmed by 4 bases and 1 base, with 11 bases remaining between them. Sequencing used CD4+ T cells from peripheral blood mononuclear cells, obtained after pregnancy. This chain uses TRBV9 with TRBJ2-5; maybe TRBD1 (6 bases). The receptor was isolated from a female donor with multiple sclerosis, enrolled in a pregnancy study. CDR3 DNA: TGTGCCAGCAGCCCTTGGACAGCCCAAGAGACCCAGTACTTC. It encodes CASSPWTAQETQYF.